The 8 T cell receptor beta chains below all came from one sample that was sequenced in a study of blood T cell repertoires in COVID-19. Only in-frame clones appear in the TCRdb table, and some are missing; sequencing was by immunoSEQ multiplex PCR. The sample carries roughly 100,000 clones, about 86% recorded once. Sequences were obtained from peripheral blood. The source is an elderly woman with acute or convalescent COVID-19.

The gene calls are TRBV24-1 and TRBJ2-3, with 14 bases fitting TRBD2. The germline gives CDR1 KGHDR, CDR2 SFDVKD. J lost 5 bases, V lost 3 bases, and 6 bases had no gene match. The CDR3 covers 17 residues. CDR3: CATSDPGLAGAGDTQYF. The DNA for the CDR3 is TGTGCCACCAGTGATCCGGGACTAGCGGGGGCCGGAGATACGCAGTATTTT.

The chain recombines TRBV30 with TRBJ2-3; D might be TRBD2 (6 bases). V was cut by 4 bases and J by 2 bases, with 16 bases left in between. CDR1 and CDR2 (germline): GTSNPN, SVGIG (reference sequence). The CDR3 length is 15 residues. CDR3 nucleotides: TGTGCCTGGACTGGAGGGCTATACCCCACAGATACGCAGTATTTT. Amino acid sequence: CAWTGGLYPTDTQYF.

This chain connects TRBV9 to TRBJ2-2, with D perhaps matching TRBD2 (5 bases). Trimming cost V 3 bases and J 6 bases, with 9 bases left between them. CDR3 size: 13 residues. Germline assignment: CDR1 SGDLS and CDR2 YYNGEE. DNA for the CDR3: TGTGCCAGCAGCGAACTAGTGTCCGGGGAGCTGTTTTTT. This gives the protein CASSELVSGELFF. The full variable domain, completed using reference TRBV9 and TRBJ2-2, is DSGVTQTPKHLITATGQRVTLRCSPRSGDLSVYWYQQSLDQGLQFLIQYYNGEERAKGNILERFSAQQFPDLHSELNLSSLELGDSALYFCASSELVSGELFFGEGSRLTVL.

This chain links TRBV10-2 with TRBJ1-1; D call uncertain. Between the trimmed V and J ends, which lost 6 bases and 8 bases, there was a span of 16 bases. CDR1 and CDR2 (germline): WSHSY, SAAADI. The CDR3 contains 13 residues. The chain's CDR3 is CASRPSTGGEAFF. The CDR3 coding sequence is TGCGCCAGCAGGCCCAGCACGGGAGGGGAAGCTTTCTTT.

The chain links TRBV24-1 to TRBJ2-1; D is unresolved. With 7 bases removed from V and 8 bases from J, the gap between germline ends came to 8 bases. The CDR3 sequence is 11 residues long. Looked up from germline, CDR1 is KGHDR and CDR2 is SFDVKD. The DNA for the CDR3 is TGTGCCACCAGCATCTTAGATGAGCAGTTCTTC. It codes for CATSILDEQFF.

Turning to this clone: Distinct nucleotide sequences in the sample also encode this CDR3. This chain joins TRBV27 and TRBJ2-1; 11 nucleotides line up with TRBD2. Germline V gene sequence: CDR1 MNHEY, CDR2 SMNVEV (reference sequence). The CDR3 loop spans 15 amino acids. With 5 bases clipped from V and 4 bases from J, the junction kept 4 bases outside the gene matches. The CDR3: CASSLAGGPYNEQFF. CDR3 DNA: TGTGCCAGCAGTCTAGCGGGGGGTCCTTACAATGAGCAGTTCTTC.

V and J are TRBV18 and TRBJ2-2; D might be TRBD1 (5 bases). The germline CDR1 and CDR2 sequences are KGHSH and LQKENI. The CDR3 covers 15 residues. V dropped 1 base and J dropped 2 bases, with 8 bases sitting between them. In DNA, the CDR3 is TGTGCCAGCTCACCACGGACACGAAACACCGGGGAGCTGTTTTTT. Residues: CASSPRTRNTGELFF. Supplemented by reference TRBV18 and TRBJ2-2, the full variable domain reads NAGVMQNPRHLVRRRGQEARLRCSPMKGHSHVYWYRQLPEEGLKFMVYLQKENIIDESGMPKERFSAEFPKEGPSILRIQQVVRGDSAAYFCASSPRTRNTGELFFGEGSRLTVL.

There are a few counts of this clone. V usage is TRBV7-6 and J usage is TRBJ1-2; 8 bases align to TRBD1. The CDR3 runs to 18 residues. The germline V gene has CDR1 SGHVS and CDR2 FNYEAQ. V dropped 5 bases and J dropped 7; count of bases not matched to a gene: 21. CDR3 sequence: CASSDVPDREAESFGYTF. CDR3 nucleotide sequence: TGTGCCAGCAGCGATGTTCCGGACAGGGAGGCAGAGAGTTTTGGCTACACCTTC.